This entry lists 22 T cell receptor beta chains sequenced from one sample in a study of beta chain features in type 1 diabetes. The authors reverse transcribed all of the isolated RNA, so sequencing captured expressed TCRB transcripts. TCRdb's copy holds only in-frame clones and misses some; the assay was immunoSEQ multiplex PCR. The sample contains about 900,000 clones, around a sixth of which appear only once. Material: naive CD4+ T cells from blood. The receptor source for this set is a woman aged 18-30 years in good health.

Worth noting for this clone: One end of the junction is discordant with germline, which a read error may explain. The chain recombines TRBV7-2 with TRBJ1-1, with 8 bases identical to TRBD1. Germline assignment: CDR1 SGHTA and CDR2 FQGNSA. This CDR3 region has 14 residues. The CDR3 here is CASSLSRGHTEAFF. CDR3 sequence (DNA): TGTGCCAGCAGCTTAAGCAGGGGGCATACTGAAGCTTTTTTT.

This clone has only a few counts. The chain recombines TRBV4-3 with TRBJ1-2, with TRBD1 matching 10 bases. The CDR3 spans 15 residues. The germline CDR1 and CDR2 sequences are LGHNA and YSLEER. J gave up 3 bases and V 3 bases, and 4 bases lay outside the gene matches. In DNA, the CDR3 is TGCGCCAGCAGCCACTGGGACAGGGGTGACTATGGCTACACCTTC. Amino acid sequence: CASSHWDRGDYGYTF.

This clone has a handful of counts. This sequence joins TRBV6-1 and TRBJ1-2, with D maybe TRBD1 (5 bases). Trimming stripped 1 base from V and 7 bases from J, with 10 bases between. The germline gives CDR1 MNHNS, CDR2 SASEGT. The CDR3 has 13 amino acids. CDR3 loop: CASSEVRGAGYTF. For the CDR3, the DNA is TGTGCCAGCAGTGAAGTGCGCGGGGCTGGCTACACCTTC.

The V call is TRBV21-1, the J call TRBJ2-3; TRBD1 is the table's D call, not checked against the DNA. TRBV21-1 is deemed a pseudogene. The CDR3 has 13 amino acids. CDR3 DNA: TGTGCCAGACAGACAGATAGCACAGATACGCAGTATTTT. It is translated as CARQTDSTDTQYF.

The V and J genes are TRBV9 and TRBJ1-1, with D perhaps TRBD1 (6 bases). Per germline, CDR1 SGDLS and CDR2 YYNGEE. The CDR3 length is 15 residues. With 0 bases removed from V and 0 bases from J, the gap between germline ends came to 9 bases. The CDR3: CASSVAGAMNTEAFF. Written as DNA, the CDR3 is TGTGCCAGCAGCGTAGCGGGGGCCATGAACACTGAAGCTTTCTTT.

This clone was observed a handful of times. CDR3 loop: CASSVGYRPYEQYF. CDR3 bases: TGTGCCAGCAGCGTAGGTTACAGACCCTACGAGCAGTACTTC. This chain links TRBV9 with TRBJ2-7; D is uncertain. Germline V CDR1 and CDR2: SGDLS, YYNGEE. V lost 0 bases, J lost 2 bases, and 9 bases lay in between. The CDR3 is made up of 14 amino acids.

Details on this clone: This may arise from a read error, as a much more abundant clone is one base away. This CDR3 is also generated by other DNA sequences in the sample. This chain links TRBV27 with TRBJ2-6; D call uncertain. The CDR3 contains 13 residues. V dropped 7 bases and J dropped 0 bases, with 4 bases sitting between them. Germline V gene data show CDR1 as MNHEY and CDR2 as SMNVEV (reference sequence). The DNA of the CDR3 is TGTGCCAGCACAAGCTCTGGGGCCAACGTCCTGACTTTC. It translates to CASTSSGANVLTF.

This chain connects TRBV5-1 to TRBJ2-5; D remains ambiguous. The CDR3 has 13 residues. Trimming pared 1 base from V and 8 bases from J, leaving 12 bases between. Germline V lookup: CDR1 SGHRS, CDR2 YFSETQ. CDR3 protein: CASSLMTYSTQYF. In DNA, the CDR3 is TGCGCCAGCAGCTTGATGACTTACTCAACCCAGTACTTC.

Details on this clone: The same CDR3 can be traced to other DNA sequences in this sample. The chain employs TRBV5-1 and TRBJ2-3, with D unresolved. Germline V gives CDR1 SGHRS, CDR2 YFSETQ. This CDR3 is 13 amino acids long. V lost 0 bases, J lost 1 base, and 3 bases lay in between. CDR3 residues: CASSLAGTDTQYF. The CDR3, as DNA: TGCGCCAGCAGCTTGGCTGGCACAGATACGCAGTATTTT.

This chain uses TRBV5-1 with TRBJ1-2; tentative D call: TRBD1 (5 bases). The germline CDR1 and CDR2 sequences are SGHRS and YFSETQ. The V end lost 2 bases, the J end lost 6 bases, and 11 bases lay between the germline ends. This CDR3 region has 13 residues. CDR3 bases: TGCGCCAGCAGCTTAGCAGGGAGAAATGGCTACACCTTC. Translating it yields CASSLAGRNGYTF.

This chain joins TRBV6-5 and TRBJ2-7; TRBD2 aligns across 8 bases. The CDR3 is made up of 14 amino acids. Trimming removed 6 bases from V and 5 bases from J; junction bases left unmatched: 9. Germline CDR1 MNHEY, CDR2 SVGAGI. CDR3 in amino acids: CASSKPGLVNEQYF. The DNA of the CDR3 is TGTGCCAGCAGCAAACCGGGACTAGTAAACGAGCAGTACTTC.

This chain connects TRBV28 to TRBJ2-4; 8 bases are a match to TRBD2. Looked up from germline, CDR1 is MDHEN and CDR2 is SYDVKM. Germline trimming cut 7 bases from V and 4 bases from J; bases unmatched to any gene: 9. The CDR3 contains 15 residues. The CDR3 spells CASKGGAGVKNIQYF. The CDR3, as DNA: TGTGCCAGCAAGGGTGGAGCGGGAGTTAAAAACATTCAGTACTTC.

The genes are TRBV18 and TRBJ2-6; D is unresolved. Germline CDR1 reads KGHSH; CDR2 reads LQKENI. The germline V and J ends were trimmed by 5 bases and 2 bases, with 7 bases remaining between them. The CDR3 runs to 14 residues. CDR3 in amino acids: CASSDRTGANVLTF. The DNA of the CDR3 is TGTGCCAGCTCAGATCGGACTGGGGCCAACGTCCTGACTTTC.

This chain uses TRBV7-2 with TRBJ2-5, with a possible D match to TRBD1 (6 bases). The V gene's germline CDR1 is SGHTA and CDR2 FQGNSA. V shed 5 bases and J shed 3 bases, with 16 bases lying between them. The CDR3 contains 15 residues. The CDR3 spells CASSPQGWAKETQYF. The CDR3 region has the DNA TGTGCCAGCAGCCCCCAGGGGTGGGCTAAAGAGACCCAGTACTTC.

The rearrangement uses TRBV27 and TRBJ2-1, with D possibly TRBD2 on 6 matching bases. Trimming left V 2 bases short and J 5 bases short, with 16 bases between. The CDR3 consists of 16 residues. Germline V lookup: CDR1 MNHEY, CDR2 SMNVEV (reference sequence). The CDR3 DNA reads as TGTGCCAGCAGTTTACGCAGACTAGGACGGGACAATGAGCAGTTCTTC. This gives the protein CASSLRRLGRDNEQFF.

In DNA, the CDR3 is TGTGCCAGCAACACCCCCCCGGGACAGGCCTACGAGCAGTACTTC. It translates to CASNTPPGQAYEQYF. The chain is built from TRBV28 and TRBJ2-7; 8 nucleotides agree with TRBD1. Looked up from germline, CDR1 is MDHEN and CDR2 is SYDVKM. This CDR3 comprises 15 residues. V lost 7 bases, J lost 2 bases, and 10 bases stayed unmatched.

The table lists this clone with many counts. The chain recombines TRBV10-3 with TRBJ2-6; 7 bases match TRBD1. Germline V gene sequence: CDR1 ENHRY, CDR2 SYGVKD. The CDR3 totals 16 residues. V shed 6 bases and J 0 bases; nucleotides not matched to a gene: 5. In DNA form, the CDR3 reads TGTGCCATCAGCCGGGACAGAGGCTCTGGGGCCAACGTCCTGACTTTC. Its protein product is CAISRDRGSGANVLTF.

In this sample, this clone turned up a few times. The rearrangement links TRBV6-1 to TRBJ2-2; the match to TRBD2 covers 7 bases. The CDR3 is 15 residues long. Germline V gene sequence: CDR1 MNHNS, CDR2 SASEGT. With 8 bases clipped from V and 2 bases from J, the junction kept 8 bases outside the gene matches. The CDR3 here is CASGRLADNTGELFF. CDR3 sequence (DNA): TGTGCCAGCGGGAGACTAGCCGACAACACCGGGGAGCTGTTTTTT.

A few counts support this clone. CDR3 region: CASSADFFTGELFF. CDR3 DNA sequence: TGTGCCAGCAGCGCAGACTTCTTCACCGGGGAGCTGTTTTTT. V is TRBV7-9 and J is TRBJ2-2, with unresolved D. V lost 5 bases, J lost 4 bases, and 11 bases lay in between. The CDR3 is 14 amino acids. Germline V lookup: CDR1 SEHNR, CDR2 FQNEAQ (reference sequence).

The chain joins TRBV6-6 to TRBJ1-1; D is undetermined. The CDR3 has 14 amino acids. Per the germline V gene, CDR1 is MNHNY and CDR2 is SVGAGI (reference sequence). V lost 2 bases and J lost 0, with 7 bases in between. CDR3 bases: TGTGCCAGCAGTTACACGAAGATGAACACTGAAGCTTTCTTT. Amino acids: CASSYTKMNTEAFF.

This clone was seen a few times. V and J are TRBV5-4 and TRBJ2-3, with 8 bases lining up with TRBD2. Looked up from germline, CDR1 is SGHNT and CDR2 is YYREEE (reference sequence). This CDR3 is built from 15 residues. V was clipped by 4 bases and J by 1 base; unmatched bases: 5. As DNA, the CDR3 is TGTGCCAGCAGCCACAGCGGGAGTCGCACAGATACGCAGTATTTT. It yields the protein CASSHSGSRTDTQYF.

This clone was seen more than once but under ten times. DNA of the CDR3: TGTGCCAGCAGCACCCCTCGGGGCGGCCGTGGCGATGAGCAGTTCTTC. This sequence encodes CASSTPRGGRGDEQFF. The chain employs TRBV7-2 and TRBJ2-1; D possibly matches TRBD1 or TRBD2 (5 bases each). V was clipped by 5 bases and J by 8 bases, with 22 bases between them. The V gene's germline CDR1 is SGHTA and CDR2 FQGNSA. The CDR3 consists of 16 residues.